This T cell receptor (beta chain) was recovered during a study of shared clonotypes between healthy human individuals. From CD4+ cells came CD45RA+ naive and CD45RA-negative memory subsets. This clone was counted once. What it recognizes is unknown. The CDR3 consists of 14 residues. Germline assignment: CDR1 SGHAT and CDR2 FQNNGV. The V gene lost 3 bases and the J gene lost 4 bases, with 10 bases spanning the gap. Study results and caveats: Naive subsets usually exceeded memory subsets in estimated richness. Inspection by rarefaction showed sorted-subset sequencing to be incomplete despite large depth. Researchers sampled only blood; tissue repertoires likely differ.

TCRdb's table, derived via immunoSEQ multiplex PCR, lists solely in-frame clones and lacks some. Of roughly 1.5 million clones listed, 95% to 99% are singletons. This clonotype was sampled from a young man in good health. What was sequenced was naive CD4+ T cells sorted from blood. Subset defined: CD45RA+ positively selected. The rearrangement links TRBV11-2 to TRBJ2-1; D remains unclear. The CDR3 DNA is TGTGCCAGCAGCTTTCGGACCCCTTACAATGAGCAGTTCTTC. Translation: CASSFRTPYNEQFF.